Each of the 32 T cell receptor beta chains below was sequenced from the same sample in a study of T cell repertoires in cytomegalovirus infection. Their antigens remain unidentified. Each CDR3 protein gets one entry after TCRdb re-called the reads with MiXCR. The table shows 650,000 to 900,000 distinct CDR3 sequences, with approximately 29% occurring only once. Sequencing used cultured CD8+ T cells from PBMCs, obtained from culture after CMV antigen stimulation. These receptors all stem from a human donor in good health (CMV status not recorded). Some clones in this sample may be carry-over from other donors' samples.

This clonotype was detected ten times or more. This chain links TRBV6-5 with TRBJ2-5; weak D call: TRBD1 (6 bases). CDR3 size: 16 residues. Germline V gene data show CDR1 as MNHEY and CDR2 as SVGAGI. V gave up 0 bases and J gave up 3 bases, with 14 bases separating them. CDR3 bases: TGTGCCAGCAGTTACTCGCCCTACCGGACAGAAGAGACCCAGTACTTC. This codes for CASSYSPYRTEETQYF.

The chain is built from TRBV5-4 and TRBJ1-1; 7 bases agree with TRBD1. Looked up from germline, CDR1 is SGHNT and CDR2 is YYREEE (reference sequence). The CDR3 is made up of 15 amino acids. J gave up 5 bases and V 0 bases, and 7 bases lay outside the gene matches. The CDR3 loop is CASSLARGAGTEAFF. The DNA of the CDR3 is TGTGCCAGCAGCTTGGCCAGGGGGGCAGGAACTGAAGCTTTCTTT.

In this sample, this clonotype turned up once. The J gene is TRBJ1-1, the V gene TRBV20-1; D is unresolved. V gave up 6 bases and J gave up 9 bases, with 20 bases separating them. CDR1 and CDR2 (germline): DFQATT, SNEGSKA (reference sequence). The CDR3 runs 13 residues. CDR3 in DNA: TGCAGTGCCCCCTTTAGGGTACGGTACCAAGCTTTCTTT. Protein product: CSAPFRVRYQAFF.

The chain is built from TRBV6-6 and TRBJ2-7, with D tentatively TRBD2 (6 bases). Trimming removed 6 bases from V and 2 bases from J, with 17 bases in between. CDR3 size: 15 residues. Looked up from germline, CDR1 is MNHNY and CDR2 is SVGAGI (reference sequence). For the CDR3, the DNA is TGTGCCAGCAGCCGCGGGCTAGCGCACACCTACGAGCAGTACTTC. It codes for CASSRGLAHTYEQYF.

The J gene is TRBJ2-7, the V gene TRBV13, with D perhaps TRBD2 (5 bases). CDR1 PRHDT and CDR2 FYEKMQ come from the germline V gene (reference sequence). The CDR3 runs 13 residues. Trimming left V 3 bases short and J 5 bases short, with 11 bases between. Here the CDR3 DNA reads TGTGCCAGCAGCTTCGGAGGTTTCCACGAGCAGTACGTC. Encoded protein: CASSFGGFHEQYV.

This chain uses TRBV7-6 with TRBJ1-3, with a possible D match to TRBD1 (6 bases). Deletions cut 1 base from V and 11 bases from J, with 6 bases between. CDR1 and CDR2 (germline): SGHVS, FNYEAQ. The length of the CDR3 is 11 residues. This chain's CDR3 is CASSLGQAIYF. The CDR3 nucleotides are TGTGCCAGCAGCTTAGGACAGGCCATATATTTT.

This clonotype was detected a few times. The chain links TRBV4-1 to TRBJ2-7, with D perhaps matching TRBD1 (6 bases). V was pared by 3 bases and J by 1 base, with 10 bases between. The CDR3 runs 14 residues. Per germline, CDR1 MGHRA and CDR2 YSYEKL. The CDR3 DNA follows: TGCGCCAGCAGCCATAGCAGGGGATCCTACGAGCAGTACTTC. Translated, it gives CASSHSRGSYEQYF.

This clonotype was picked up a small number of times. The chain couples TRBV27 to TRBJ2-6, with D unresolved. The V end lost 3 bases, the J end lost 0 bases, and 9 bases lay between the germline ends. The CDR3 is 16 residues long. Germline assignment: CDR1 MNHEY and CDR2 SMNVEV (reference sequence). The CDR3 spells CASSFGSGSGANVLTF. The DNA of the CDR3 is TGTGCCAGCAGTTTTGGTTCTGGCTCTGGGGCCAACGTCCTGACTTTC. Looking up the rest from reference TRBV27 and TRBJ2-6 gives the full variable domain: EAQVTQNPRYLITVTGKKLTVTCSQNMNHEYMSWYRQDPGLGLRQIYYSMNVEVTDKGDVPEGYKVSRKEKRNFPLILESPSPNQTSLYFCASSFGSGSGANVLTFGAGSRLTVL.

The rearrangement joins TRBV27 to TRBJ2-1, with D possibly being TRBD1 or TRBD2 (6 bases each). From germline, CDR1 is MNHEY and CDR2 SMNVEV (reference sequence). The CDR3 extends over 15 amino acids. Trimming pared 5 bases from V and 6 bases from J, leaving 17 bases between. The CDR3 spells CASSLGWGASNEQFF. CDR3 sequence (DNA): TGTGCCAGCAGTCTAGGGTGGGGGGCGTCCAATGAGCAGTTCTTC.

This clonotype came up many times. This sequence joins TRBV7-2 and TRBJ1-1; D unclear. CDR1 is SGHTA and CDR2 is FQGNSA in the germline V gene. V was shortened by 1 base and J by 8 bases, with 5 bases between the two germline ends. This CDR3 contains 11 residues. Written as DNA, the CDR3 is TGTGCCAGCAGCTTAGTCCCAGAAGCTTTCTTT. Its protein is CASSLVPEAFF.

This clonotype was found many times. The gene calls are TRBV4-1 and TRBJ2-3; 9 nucleotides match TRBD1. The V segment lost 2 bases and the J segment 7 bases; nucleotides outside the gene matches: 13. Germline V gene sequence: CDR1 MGHRA, CDR2 YSYEKL. The CDR3 sequence is 17 residues long. CDR3 region: CASSQLTGTGSHYTQYF. In nucleotides, the CDR3 is TGCGCCAGCAGCCAACTGACCGGGACAGGGTCCCATTATACGCAGTATTTT.

This chain joins TRBV6-6 and TRBJ2-4; 8 bases agree with TRBD2. The CDR3 is 16 amino acids. Trimming removed 6 bases from V and 2 bases from J; junction bases left unmatched: 9. Germline-derived CDR1 and CDR2 are MNHNY and SVGAGI (reference sequence). The CDR3 loop is CASRSGTSSTKNIQYF. The CDR3 DNA is TGTGCCAGCAGGTCCGGGACTAGTTCAACCAAAAACATTCAGTACTTC.

This clonotype was counted between two and nine times. The chain uses TRBV10-3 and TRBJ1-2, with TRBD1 matching 8 bases. This CDR3 spans 16 amino acids. Germline assignment: CDR1 ENHRY and CDR2 SYGVKD. V trimming: 5 bases; J trimming: 4 bases; junction bases outside the gene matches: 12. CDR3 DNA: TGTGCCATCAGTACCGAGGGACAGGCGCCTATCTATGGCTACACCTTC. Protein sequence: CAISTEGQAPIYGYTF.

The V call is TRBV10-3, the J call TRBJ2-2, with no clear D. This CDR3 comprises 17 residues. Trimming took off 0 bases at V and 5 bases at J, with 16 bases between the two ends. CDR1 ENHRY and CDR2 SYGVKD come from the germline V gene. Written as DNA, the CDR3 is TGTGCCATCAGTGAGTCGGGCCAACTCGTAAAGACCGGGGAGCTGTTTTTT. This encodes CAISESGQLVKTGELFF.

The rearrangement joins TRBV2 to TRBJ2-7; D not resolved. Trimming stripped 10 bases from V and 0 bases from J, with 13 bases between. The CDR3 runs to 13 residues. CDR1 is SNHLY, CDR2 FYNNEI, per germline. The CDR3 loop is CATFPPGSYEQYV. The CDR3 coding sequence is TGTGCCACGTTCCCCCCCGGCTCCTACGAGCAGTACGTC.

This clonotype was counted between two and nine times. CDR3: CATSDPKGTGSNQPQHF. The CDR3, as DNA: TGTGCCACCAGTGATCCAAAGGGGACAGGGAGCAATCAGCCCCAGCATTTT. The rearrangement uses TRBV24-1 and TRBJ1-5; TRBD1 agrees at 9 bases. CDR3 length: 17 residues. Per the germline V gene, CDR1 is KGHDR and CDR2 is SFDVKD. The J segment lost 1 base and the V segment lost 3 bases, leaving 6 bases of the junction unmatched.

The chain recombines TRBV27 with TRBJ2-7, with 10 bases fitting TRBD1. V shed 7 bases and J 4 bases; nucleotides not matched to a gene: 10. Germline CDR1 reads MNHEY; CDR2 reads SMNVEV (reference sequence). The CDR3 runs to 15 residues. The CDR3 loop reads CASKKTGGVKYEQYF. CDR3 DNA sequence: TGTGCCAGCAAGAAGACAGGGGGCGTAAAGTACGAGCAGTACTTC.

The CDR3, as DNA: TGTGCCAGCAGCCCCCCTTGGGCGGGTCGCTCCTACGAGCAGTACTTC. Translating it yields CASSPPWAGRSYEQYF. The chain has TRBV12-3 or TRBV12-4 and TRBJ2-7; D perhaps matches TRBD2 (5 bases). The length of the CDR3 is 16 residues. With 6 bases removed from V and 0 bases from J, the gap between germline ends came to 18 bases.

The chain has TRBV7-8 and TRBJ1-4, with D perhaps matching TRBD1 (6 bases). Germline loops: CDR1 SGHVS, CDR2 FQNEAQ. Trimming removed 5 bases from V and 2 bases from J, with 15 bases in between. The CDR3 extends over 16 amino acids. The CDR3 here is CASSLDRVGTNEKLFF. For the CDR3, the DNA is TGTGCCAGCAGCCTGGACAGAGTCGGCACTAATGAAAAACTGTTTTTT.

V gene TRBV12-3 or TRBV12-4 combines with J gene TRBJ1-6; TRBD1 agrees at 9 bases. After removal of 6 bases from V and 9 bases from J, the junction contained 9 bases not matched to a gene. The CDR3 sequence is 15 residues long. The CDR3 here is CASRNPGQGFSPLHF. The CDR3 nucleotides are TGTGCCAGCAGGAATCCGGGACAGGGTTTTTCACCCCTCCACTTT.

The chain couples TRBV27 to TRBJ1-1, with 8 bases lining up with TRBD1. V lost 5 bases to trimming and J lost 4 bases; unmatched junction nucleotides: 9. Germline V gene lookup returns CDR1 MNHEY and CDR2 SMNVEV (reference sequence). The CDR3 is 15 amino acids. The CDR3 nucleotides read TGTGCCAGCAGTCCACGGGACAGGAAGGTCACTGAAGCTTTCTTT. Translated: CASSPRDRKVTEAFF.

The V and J genes are TRBV27 and TRBJ2-7; TRBD2 aligns across 7 bases. The CDR3 sequence is 15 residues long. The ends lost 2 bases at V and 4 bases at J; junction bases unmatched: 8. The germline V gene encodes CDR1 MNHEY and CDR2 SMNVEV (reference sequence). The CDR3 coding sequence is TGTGCCAGCAGTTTAAGCCCCGGGGGGATTTACGAGCAGTACTTC. Protein product: CASSLSPGGIYEQYF.

J is TRBJ1-1 and V is TRBV4-3; no clear D. The length of the CDR3 is 16 residues. The germline V gene has CDR1 LGHNA and CDR2 YSLEER. Trimming removed 0 bases from V and 0 bases from J, with 11 bases in between. The CDR3 reads CASSQDLWMMNTEAFF. The CDR3 DNA is TGCGCCAGCAGCCAAGATCTCTGGATGATGAACACTGAAGCTTTCTTT.

Worth noting for this clonotype: Its ends do not fully match the called genes, so a read error is possible. V gene TRBV27 combines with J gene TRBJ1-1, with D perhaps TRBD1 (5 bases). This CDR3 comprises 17 residues. CDR1 is MNHEY and CDR2 is SMNVEV in the germline V gene (reference sequence). The CDR3 sequence: CASILGDPYALNTEAFF. In nucleotides, the CDR3 is TGTGCCAGCATTTTAGGGGACCCCTACGCCCTGAACACTGAAGCTTTCTTT.

This clonotype was picked up many times. The chain joins TRBV2 to TRBJ2-3, with a weak D call TRBD2 (6 bases). Germline V gene sequence: CDR1 SNHLY, CDR2 FYNNEI. V was trimmed by 4 bases and J by 13 bases, leaving 12 bases between them. This CDR3 is 11 amino acids long. The CDR3 sequence: CASSGDGGEYF. The CDR3 DNA reads TGTGCCAGCAGTGGGGACGGCGGGGAGTATTTT.

This clonotype was seen repeatedly, ten times or more. The gene calls are TRBV6-2 or TRBV6-3 and TRBJ2-1, with TRBD1 matching over 7 bases. Germline CDR1 and CDR2: MNHEY and SVGEGT. There are 15 residues in the CDR3. The V and J ends lost 8 bases and 2 bases, in that order; junction bases with no gene match: 9. The CDR3, as DNA: TGTGCCAGCGGCAGGGACAGCGGACCCTACAATGAGCAGTTCTTC. It translates to CASGRDSGPYNEQFF.

This clonotype was observed a handful of times. The chain joins TRBV12-3 or TRBV12-4 to TRBJ1-1; a weak D match, TRBD1 (5 bases). The CDR3 loop spans 13 amino acids. With 4 bases removed from V and 4 bases from J, the gap between germline ends came to 10 bases. This CDR3 reads CASSWQGATEAFF. In DNA, the CDR3 is TGTGCCAGCAGTTGGCAGGGAGCCACTGAAGCTTTCTTT.

V is TRBV7-9 and J is TRBJ2-7; D gene unclear. The CDR3 length is 15 residues. V shed 5 bases and J shed 3 bases, with 17 bases lying between them. Germline CDR1 and CDR2: SEHNR and FQNEAQ (reference sequence). The CDR3: CASSAEQSRYYEQYV. The CDR3 coding sequence is TGTGCCAGCAGCGCCGAACAGTCAAGATACTACGAGCAGTACGTC.

This clonotype was seen a few times. The chain uses TRBV27 and TRBJ2-1; TRBD2 agrees at 11 bases. V shed 5 bases, J shed 7 bases, and the junction held 4 bases outside the gene matches. The germline gives CDR1 MNHEY, CDR2 SMNVEV (reference sequence). This CDR3 is built from 14 residues. CDR3 nucleotides: TGTGCCAGCAGTGTAGCGGGGGGGTTGAATGAGCAGTTCTTC. It yields the protein CASSVAGGLNEQFF.

The rearrangement joins TRBV6-5 to TRBJ2-1, with D possibly matching TRBD1 (6 bases). Germline CDR1 and CDR2: MNHEY and SVGAGI. Trimming took off 4 bases at V and 4 bases at J, with 14 bases between the two ends. The CDR3 contains 15 residues. In DNA form, the CDR3 reads TGTGCCAGCAGTTCCCGGGACAACCTTTACAATGAGCAGTTCTTC. Translation gives CASSSRDNLYNEQFF.

The chain employs TRBV9 and TRBJ2-7; 9 nucleotides line up with TRBD1. The CDR3 has 16 amino acids. The germline V gene has CDR1 SGDLS and CDR2 YYNGEE. With V trimmed by 3 bases and J by 3 bases, 10 bases remained unmatched. CDR3 in amino acids: CASSGEGTGGFYEQYF. The CDR3 DNA reads as TGTGCCAGCAGCGGAGAGGGTACAGGGGGCTTCTACGAGCAGTACTTC.

The rearrangement links TRBV6-5 to TRBJ2-7; 7 bases are a match to TRBD2. The CDR3 runs to 14 residues. Looked up from germline, CDR1 is MNHEY and CDR2 is SVGAGI. V shed 8 bases, J shed 0 bases, and the junction held 7 bases outside the gene matches. The CDR3 coding sequence is TGTGCCAGCGCAACCGGGGGGAGCTCCTACGAGCAGTACTTC. Its translation is CASATGGSSYEQYF.